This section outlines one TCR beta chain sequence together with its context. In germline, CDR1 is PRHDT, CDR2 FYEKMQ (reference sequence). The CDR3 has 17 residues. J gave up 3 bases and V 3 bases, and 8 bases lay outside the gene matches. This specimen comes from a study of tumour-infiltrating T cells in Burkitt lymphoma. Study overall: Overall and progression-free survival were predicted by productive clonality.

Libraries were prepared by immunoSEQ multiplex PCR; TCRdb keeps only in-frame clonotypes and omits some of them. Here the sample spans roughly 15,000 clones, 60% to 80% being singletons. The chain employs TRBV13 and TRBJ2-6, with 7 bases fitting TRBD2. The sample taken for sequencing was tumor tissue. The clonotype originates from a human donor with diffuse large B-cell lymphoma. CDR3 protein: CASSFRGAGVGANVLTF. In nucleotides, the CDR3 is TGTGCCAGCAGCTTTCGAGGCGCGGGAGTTGGGGCCAACGTCCTGACTTTC.